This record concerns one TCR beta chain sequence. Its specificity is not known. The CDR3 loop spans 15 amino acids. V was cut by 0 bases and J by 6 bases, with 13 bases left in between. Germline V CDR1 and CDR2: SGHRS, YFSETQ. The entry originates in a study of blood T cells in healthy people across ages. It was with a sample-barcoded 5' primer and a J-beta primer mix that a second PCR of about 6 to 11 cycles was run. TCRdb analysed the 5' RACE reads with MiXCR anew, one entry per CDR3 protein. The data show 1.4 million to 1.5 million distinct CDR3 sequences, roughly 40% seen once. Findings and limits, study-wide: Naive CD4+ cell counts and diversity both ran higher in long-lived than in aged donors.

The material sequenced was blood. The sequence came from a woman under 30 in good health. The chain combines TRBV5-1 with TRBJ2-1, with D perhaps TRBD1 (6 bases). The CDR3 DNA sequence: TGCGCCAGCAGCTTGGCCACGGAAGGGGGCAATGAGCAGTTCTTC. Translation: CASSLATEGGNEQFF.